Shown below are 7 T cell receptor beta chains from a single sample sequenced in a study of CD4+ T cells in melanoma (dated 2022 in TCRdb). The library was built by means of the immunoSEQ multiplex PCR assay. Entries here come from immuneACCESS through TCRdb and include only in-frame sequences with V and J called. Some clones fail to appear in such tables; in the studies checked, an unresolved V gene covers under half of the shortfall, and the cause of the remainder is unknown. This sample gives fewer than 20,000 clones in total; more than 70% of them show up just once. Approximately 12% of the sample is taken by the ten largest. The sample taken for sequencing was cells from a culture (not recorded whether cultured in vitro). Receptor source: a human donor with melanoma.

The V gene is TRBV5-5, the J gene TRBJ2-7; D gene ambiguous. V lost 0 bases and J lost 3, with 13 bases in between. Germline loops: CDR1 SGHKS, CDR2 YYEKEE (reference sequence). The CDR3 covers 15 residues. CDR3 residues: CASSLAGDGFYEQYF. CDR3 DNA sequence: TGTGCCAGCAGCTTGGCAGGCGACGGGTTCTACGAGCAGTACTTC.

A few counts support this clone. This chain connects TRBV6-5 to TRBJ1-4; D is uncertain. V was clipped by 4 bases and J by 9 bases, with 12 bases between them. The CDR3 runs 13 residues. CDR1 and CDR2 from the germline V gene are MNHEY and SVGAGI. In DNA, the CDR3 is TGTGCCAGCAGTTCGGTACCTCCGAAAAAACTGTTTTTT. Translating gives CASSSVPPKKLFF.

This clone was found a few times. This chain joins TRBV19 and TRBJ2-7, with 9 nucleotides matching TRBD2. The CDR3 loop spans 14 amino acids. Per germline, CDR1 LNHDA and CDR2 SQIVND (reference sequence). V lost 3 bases, J lost 5 bases, and 5 bases stayed unmatched. DNA of the CDR3: TGTGCCAGTAGTATTAAAGCGGGGGGCAACGAGCAGTACTTC. Amino acid sequence: CASSIKAGGNEQYF. The whole variable domain, filled in from reference TRBV19 and TRBJ2-7, reads DGGITQSPKYLFRKEGQNVTLSCEQNLNHDAMYWYRQDPGQGLRLIYYSQIVNDFQKGDIAEGYSVSREKKESFPLTVTSAQKNPTAFYLCASSIKAGGNEQYFGPGTRLTVT.

CDR3 nucleotides: TGTGCCTGGCGAAAGGGACAGGGGGTCGGCAATGAGCAGTTCTTC. It translates to CAWRKGQGVGNEQFF. The gene calls are TRBV30 and TRBJ2-1, with 11 bases aligning to TRBD1. The CDR3 spans 15 residues. Germline V gene lookup returns CDR1 GTSNPN and CDR2 SVGIG (reference sequence). With 5 bases clipped from V and 6 bases from J, the junction kept 9 bases outside the gene matches.

The V and J genes are TRBV11-1 and TRBJ2-7; D is possibly TRBD2 (6 bases). V gave up 1 base and J gave up 6 bases, with 13 bases separating them. Germline CDR1 SGHAT, CDR2 FQDESV (reference sequence). This CDR3 has 14 residues. The CDR3 sequence is CASSLVGGYPEQYF. The CDR3 nucleotides read TGTGCCAGCAGCTTAGTTGGAGGGTATCCCGAGCAGTACTTC.

The genes are TRBV7-2 and TRBJ2-2, with 8 positions matching TRBD2. The length of the CDR3 is 15 residues. Germline lookup yields CDR1 SGHTA and CDR2 FQGNSA. V was pared by 1 base and J by 8 bases, with 6 bases of the junction left unmatched. The CDR3 here is CASSLELSGIGELFF. CDR3 DNA sequence: TGTGCCAGCAGCTTAGAACTTAGCGGGATAGGGGAGCTGTTTTTT.

The chain has TRBV6-5 and TRBJ1-4; no firm D call. CDR1 and CDR2 (germline): MNHEY, SVGAGI. Trimming took off 0 bases at V and 8 bases at J, with 4 bases between the two ends. The CDR3 is made up of 12 amino acids. The CDR3 DNA reads TGTGCCAGCAGTTACTCCGGGGAAAAACTGTTTTTT. Protein sequence: CASSYSGEKLFF.